The rows below give T cell receptor beta chains drawn from one sample of a study of shared clonotypes between healthy human individuals. TCRdb's table, derived via immunoSEQ multiplex PCR, lists solely in-frame clones and lacks some. The table shows 1,500,000 or so clones, with roughly 96% occurring only once. Sequences were obtained from naive CD4+ T cells sorted from blood. These receptors all stem from a man aged 30 to 39 in good health. Each CDR3 is given with its conserved first and last residue. The D gene is left open where the match is weak. Expanded clones get a size class; other rows say once, few or many, or leave the size out.

>-|TRBJ2-2|TRBV6-5|-
CASSYSPSYGELFF
TGTGCCAGCAGTTACTCACCGTCTTACGGGGAGCTGTTTTTT
>TRBD2|TRBJ2-1|TRBV5-4|-
CASSSGTSGYNEQFF
TGTGCCAGCAGCTCCGGGACTAGCGGATACAATGAGCAGTTCTTC
>-|TRBJ1-1|TRBV29-1|-
CSVRGPFRQVNTEAFF
TGCAGCGTACGTGGACCTTTCAGGCAGGTTAACACTGAAGCTTTCTTT
>TRBD2|TRBJ2-5|TRBV29-1|-
CSVITTSGSQETQYF
TGCAGCGTCATTACGACTAGCGGGAGTCAGGAGACCCAGTACTTC
>TRBD1|TRBJ1-1|TRBV7-9|-
CASSPRQGSYRWTEAFF
TGTGCCAGCAGCCCTAGACAGGGCAGCTATCGGTGGACTGAAGCTTTCTTT
>-|TRBJ2-3|TRBV29-1|-
CSVARPGKKDTQYF
TGCAGCGTTGCTAGGCCGGGCAAGAAAGATACGCAGTATTTT
>-|TRBJ1-5|TRBV7-8|-
CASSLGNQPQHF
TGTGCCAGCAGCTTGGGGAATCAGCCCCAGCATTTT
>-|TRBJ2-1|TRBV18|-
CASSIRTDPHEQFF
TGTGCCAGCTCAATCAGAACTGACCCCCATGAGCAGTTCTTC
>-|TRBJ1-1|TRBV5-1|once
CASSTRPPTVTEAFF
TGCGCCAGCAGTACCCGCCCGCCGACGGTCACTGAAGCTTTCTTT
>-|TRBJ1-4|TRBV29-1|-
CSAKITSGEKLFF
TGCAGCGCCAAAATAACAAGTGGAGAAAAACTGTTTTTT
>-|TRBJ2-2|TRBV19|-
CASSIRVLNTGELFF
TGTGCCAGTAGTATCAGGGTTCTTAACACCGGGGAGCTGTTTTTT
>TRBD2|TRBJ2-1|TRBV18|once
CASSPTAGEGEQFF
TGTGCCAGCTCACCAACAGCGGGAGAGGGTGAGCAGTTCTTC
>-|TRBJ2-7|TRBV18|-
CASSTSSYEQYF
TGTGCCAGCTCAACTAGCTCCTACGAGCAGTACTTC
>TRBD1|TRBJ1-1|TRBV5-1|-
CASSLTLEKWRTGQNTEAFF
TGCGCCAGCAGCTTAACGTTGGAGAAATGGAGGACAGGCCAGAACACTGAAGCTTTCTTT
>-|TRBJ2-7|TRBV21-1|-
CASTLLGPKTGSHEQYF
TGTGCCAGCACCCTGCTGGGGCCTAAGACAGGGTCCCACGAGCAGTACTTC
>TRBD1|TRBJ1-4|TRBV5-1|-
CASSLQGAYEKLFF
TGCGCCAGCAGCCTACAGGGGGCATATGAAAAACTGTTTTTT
>-|TRBJ2-5|TRBV14|-
CASSLFGTQYF
TGTGCCAGCAGCCTCTTCGGGACCCAGTACTTC
>TRBD2|TRBJ2-1|TRBV7-3|-
CASSRTSGRYNEQFF
TGTGCCAGCAGCAGAACTAGCGGGAGATACAATGAGCAGTTCTTC
>-|TRBJ2-7|TRBV5-4|-
CASSSGYEQYF
TGTGCCAGCAGCTCTGGCTACGAGCAGTACTTC
>TRBD1|TRBJ2-7|TRBV5-1|-
CASSSFGTEYEQYF
TGCGCCAGCAGCTCATTCGGGACAGAATACGAGCAGTACTTC
>TRBD2|TRBJ2-3|TRBV11-2|-
CASSRLAGGPGADTQYF
TGTGCCAGCAGTCGACTAGCGGGAGGGCCTGGGGCAGATACGCAGTATTTT
>-|TRBJ2-3|TRBV11-3|-
CASSLRSDTQYF
TGTGCCAGCAGCTTAAGATCGGATACGCAGTATTTT
>TRBD2|TRBJ2-7|TRBV11-2|-
CASSLTGLDYEQYF
TGTGCCAGCAGCCTAACTGGACTAGATTACGAGCAGTACTTC
>TRBD2|TRBJ2-6|TRBV4-1|-
CASSQDGERESAGANVLTF
TGCGCCAGCAGCCAAGACGGCGAGCGGGAATCTGCTGGGGCCAACGTCCTGACTTTC
>-|TRBJ2-6|TRBV18|once
CASSPMRGGANVLTF
TGTGCCAGCTCACCGATGAGAGGCGGGGCCAACGTCCTGACTTTC
>-|TRBJ2-7|TRBV30|-
CAWSYAGQFYEQYF
TGTGCCTGGAGTTACGCGGGACAATTTTACGAGCAGTACTTC
>-|TRBJ2-3|TRBV10-3|-
CAISDRDGTDTQYF
TGTGCCATCAGTGACCGTGACGGCACAGATACGCAGTATTTT
>-|TRBJ1-1|TRBV28|-
CASTQGIFGTEAFF
TGTGCCAGCACTCAGGGGATCTTTGGCACTGAAGCTTTCTTT
>-|TRBJ2-1|TRBV6-6|-
CASRFKNEQFF
TGTGCCAGCAGGTTCAAGAATGAGCAGTTCTTC
>-|TRBJ1-3|TRBV19|-
CASRTYSGNTIYF
TGTGCCAGTAGGACATACTCTGGAAACACCATATATTTT